Below, 9 T cell receptor beta chains from the same sample are listed, as sequenced in a study of beta chain features in type 1 diabetes. Study-level findings and limits: Shorter TCRB CDR3s, moderately but significantly so, were found in Type 1 diabetes patients in all four CD4+ subsets.

Expressed TCRB transcripts were sequenced because the entire RNA isolate underwent reverse transcription. Assay: immunoSEQ multiplex PCR; the TCRdb copy retains only in-frame clones and omits some. Of 600,000 to 700,000 clones listed, 9.5% to 15% are singletons. No antigen is known for these receptors. Sequenced material: naive CD4+ T cells from blood. The receptors shown here come from a man under 40 with type 1 diabetes.

This clone was seen a few times. The CDR3 protein is CASSAGDTLSYEQYF. In nucleotides, the CDR3 is TGTGCCAGCAGCGCAGGGGACACCCTCTCCTACGAGCAGTACTTC. The chain couples TRBV9 to TRBJ2-7; tentatively, D is TRBD1 (6 bases). CDR3 length equals 15 residues. Between the trimmed V and J ends, which lost 3 bases and 0 bases, there was a span of 13 bases. Per germline, CDR1 SGDLS and CDR2 YYNGEE.

The chain is built from TRBV20-1 and TRBJ1-5, with D hard to call. V was pared by 6 bases and J by 0 bases, with 3 bases between. This CDR3 region has 11 residues. Per germline, CDR1 DFQATT and CDR2 SNEGSKA (reference sequence). The CDR3 nucleotides are TGCAGTGCCCCTAGCAATCAGCCCCAGCATTTT. Amino acid sequence: CSAPSNQPQHF.

This clone has just a few counts. V and J are TRBV2 and TRBJ1-5; D remains ambiguous. The germline V and J ends were trimmed by 7 bases and 6 bases, with 19 bases remaining between them. Germline assignment: CDR1 SNHLY and CDR2 FYNNEI. The length of the CDR3 is 15 residues. CDR3 amino acids: CASTGRPMEGQPQHF. The DNA of the CDR3 is TGTGCCAGCACCGGGAGACCGATGGAGGGTCAGCCCCAGCATTTT.

The chain uses TRBV29-1 and TRBJ2-7; 8 bases line up with TRBD2. The CDR3 is 11 amino acids. Germline CDR1 reads SQVTM; CDR2 reads ANQGSEA. Trimming took 6 bases from V and 2 from J; bases not matched to a gene: 0. This chain's CDR3 is CSVGRAYEQYF. As DNA, the CDR3 is TGCAGCGTCGGGAGGGCCTACGAGCAGTACTTC.

This chain connects TRBV23-1 to TRBJ2-3; 9 bases match TRBD2. TRBV23-1 is assigned to the ORF class and has an uncertain function. Losses at the gene ends were 0 bases for V and 2 bases for J; bases not matched to a gene: 12. This CDR3 is 19 amino acids long. CDR3 amino acids: CASSQSSLAGGTPTDTQYF. For the CDR3, the DNA is TGCGCCAGCAGTCAATCTAGCCTTGCGGGGGGGACCCCCACAGATACGCAGTATTTT.

This clone turned up a few times. V gene TRBV5-4 combines with J gene TRBJ2-2; no firm D call. Germline values: CDR1 SGHNT, CDR2 YYREEE (reference sequence). The CDR3 is 14 residues long. V lost 1 base and J lost 5, with 9 bases in between. As DNA, the CDR3 is TGTGCCAGCAGCTTGTCGCTGGGTACCGGGGAGCTGTTTTTT. It translates to CASSLSLGTGELFF.

There are a few counts of this clone. The rearrangement uses TRBV7-6 and TRBJ2-7; 8 bases are a match to TRBD2. CDR1 and CDR2 from the germline V gene are SGHVS and FNYEAQ. The CDR3 contains 14 residues. V lost 5 bases and J lost 0; bases outside the gene matches: 3. CDR3 residues: CASSPTSGSYEQYF. The CDR3 bases are TGTGCCAGCAGCCCCACTAGCGGCTCCTACGAGCAGTACTTC.

The genes are TRBV7-2 and TRBJ2-7; 12 bases align to TRBD1. The CDR3 loop spans 18 amino acids. The trim removed 2 bases at V and 4 bases at J, leaving 12 bases unmatched. The V gene's germline CDR1 is SGHTA and CDR2 FQGNSA. The CDR3 here is CASSLLPRDRGQLYEQYF. CDR3 coding DNA: TGTGCCAGCAGCTTACTCCCCCGGGACAGGGGGCAGTTGTACGAGCAGTACTTC. Combining the CDR3 with reference TRBV7-2 and TRBJ2-7 gives the whole variable domain GAGVSQSPSNKVTEKGKDVELRCDPISGHTALYWYRQSLGQGLEFLIYFQGNSAPDKSGLPSDRFSAERTGGSVSTLTIQRTQQEDSAVYLCASSLLPRDRGQLYEQYFGPGTRLTVT.

The V gene is TRBV18, the J gene TRBJ2-2, with D perhaps TRBD1 (6 bases). Germline CDR1 KGHSH, CDR2 LQKENI. V lost 8 bases to trimming and J lost 0 bases, with 13 bases between them. The CDR3 is made up of 15 amino acids. The CDR3 reads CASTSQGPNTGELFF. The CDR3 nucleotides read TGTGCCAGCACATCACAGGGACCGAACACCGGGGAGCTGTTTTTT.